Listed below are T cell receptor beta chains from one sample, sequenced in a study of untreated major depressive disorder. The protocol was immunoSEQ multiplex PCR, while the TCRdb copy is restricted to in-frame clones and leaves out a portion. This repertoire shows tens of thousands of clones, around 92% found once; its top ten account for around 0.45%. Sequencing used CD4+ T cells from PBMCs. The receptors here all came from a woman in her thirties or forties in good health. CDR3s include the opening cysteine and the closing phenylalanine or tryptophan. The D gene is left open where the match is weak. Clone size is shown for a subset of rows, as once, few, many or a class of expanded clone.

V gene: TRBV6-1
J gene: TRBJ2-7
D gene: .
clone size: .
CDR3 DNA: TGTGCCAGCAGCAGGGAACCCTACGAGCAGTACTTC
CDR3 protein: CASSREPYEQYF

V gene: TRBV7-2
J gene: TRBJ2-2
D gene: .
clone size: .
CDR3 DNA: TGTGCCAGCAGCTTAGACTCGTGGGCCGGGGAGCTGTTTTTT
CDR3 protein: CASSLDSWAGELFF

V gene: TRBV5-1
J gene: TRBJ2-3
D gene: TRBD2
clone size: .
CDR3 DNA: TGCGCCAGCAGCTTGGCCAGATGGAGCGGGAAGGGTTCAGATACGCAGTATTTT
CDR3 protein: CASSLARWSGKGSDTQYF

V gene: TRBV7-2
J gene: TRBJ2-7
D gene: TRBD1
clone size: few
CDR3 DNA: TGTGCCAGCAGTCGGGACAGCCTATTGGGGCAGTACTTC
CDR3 protein: CASSRDSLLGQYF

V gene: TRBV6-1
J gene: TRBJ1-6
D gene: .
clone size: .
CDR3 DNA: TGTGCCAGCAGTGCCATTCGAACAGGGAATTGGGGCAATTCACCCCTCCACTTT
CDR3 protein: CASSAIRTGNWGNSPLHF

V gene: TRBV15
J gene: TRBJ2-1
D gene: TRBD2
clone size: .
CDR3 DNA: TGTGCCACCAGAGGACTAGCCAATGAGCAGTTCTTC
CDR3 protein: CATRGLANEQFF

V gene: TRBV21-1
J gene: TRBJ2-3
D gene: .
clone size: once
CDR3 DNA: TGTGCCAGCATCATAGCGGGAGCAGATACGCAGTATTTT
CDR3 protein: CASIIAGADTQYF

V gene: TRBV15
J gene: TRBJ2-1
D gene: .
clone size: .
CDR3 DNA: TGTGCCACCAGCCCCCCTGGGGTGCATGAGCAGTTCTTC
CDR3 protein: CATSPPGVHEQFF

V gene: TRBV7-2
J gene: TRBJ2-5
D gene: TRBD2
clone size: .
CDR3 DNA: TGTGCCAGCAGCGGACGAAGCGGGACCCAAGAGACCCAGTACTTC
CDR3 protein: CASSGRSGTQETQYF

V gene: TRBV28
J gene: TRBJ2-7
D gene: .
clone size: .
CDR3 DNA: TGTGCCAGCAGACGAACGTTACTAAGCTCCTACGAGCAGTACTTC
CDR3 protein: CASRRTLLSSYEQYF

V gene: TRBV29-1
J gene: TRBJ2-1
D gene: TRBD2
clone size: .
CDR3 DNA: TGCAGCGTTGGATACCTAACACTAGCGGGAGTGGACTACAATGAGCAGTTCTTC
CDR3 protein: CSVGYLTLAGVDYNEQFF

V gene: TRBV27
J gene: TRBJ1-2
D gene: .
clone size: .
CDR3 DNA: TGTGCCAGCAGTTTATTGTCGGGCTATGGCTACACCTTC
CDR3 protein: CASSLLSGYGYTF

V gene: TRBV5-1
J gene: TRBJ1-1
D gene: TRBD1
clone size: .
CDR3 DNA: TGCGCCAGCAGCCGGGGACAGTCGTTCACTGAAGCTTTCTTT
CDR3 protein: CASSRGQSFTEAFF

V gene: TRBV2
J gene: TRBJ2-7
D gene: TRBD2
clone size: .
CDR3 DNA: TGTGCCAGCAGCAGGACTAGCGGGAACTACGAGCAGTACTTC
CDR3 protein: CASSRTSGNYEQYF

V gene: TRBV5-4
J gene: TRBJ1-1
D gene: .
clone size: .
CDR3 DNA: TGTGCCAGCAGCTTTGGCTCGAACACTGAAGCTTTCTTT
CDR3 protein: CASSFGSNTEAFF

V gene: TRBV6-5
J gene: TRBJ1-2
D gene: .
clone size: .
CDR3 DNA: TGTGCCAGCAGTTACTCGGTGGAGGGTGGTGGCTACACCTTC
CDR3 protein: CASSYSVEGGGYTF

V gene: TRBV30
J gene: TRBJ2-5
D gene: TRBD1
clone size: .
CDR3 DNA: TGTGCCTATGACAGGGGCGCGGGAGAGACCCAGTACTTC
CDR3 protein: CAYDRGAGETQYF

V gene: TRBV28
J gene: TRBJ2-7
D gene: .
clone size: .
CDR3 DNA: TGTGCCAGCAGTTCCTCGGTAGTCAGGGGAAAGTACGAGCAGTACTTC
CDR3 protein: CASSSSVVRGKYEQYF

V gene: TRBV2
J gene: TRBJ1-5
D gene: TRBD1
clone size: .
CDR3 DNA: TGTGCCAGCAGTTACCGGGACAGCCAGCCCCAGCATTTT
CDR3 protein: CASSYRDSQPQHF

V gene: TRBV6-1
J gene: TRBJ1-2
D gene: .
clone size: .
CDR3 DNA: TGTGCCAGCAGTGATCGGGGCGGTCGAGATGGCTACACCTTC
CDR3 protein: CASSDRGGRDGYTF

V gene: TRBV18
J gene: TRBJ2-5
D gene: TRBD2
clone size: .
CDR3 DNA: TGTGCCAGCTCACCGGGAGCGGGGGCTGCCGGGGACCAAGAGACCCAGTACTTC
CDR3 protein: CASSPGAGAAGDQETQYF

V gene: TRBV6-5
J gene: TRBJ1-4
D gene: .
clone size: few
CDR3 DNA: TGTGCCAGCAGCCCGCGGGGGTTTAATGAAAAACTGTTTTTT
CDR3 protein: CASSPRGFNEKLFF

V gene: TRBV2
J gene: TRBJ1-2
D gene: .
clone size: .
CDR3 DNA: TGTGCCAGCAGTGAAACGCCGGGGGGGGTCTATGGCTACACCTTC
CDR3 protein: CASSETPGGVYGYTF

V gene: TRBV4-1
J gene: TRBJ1-4
D gene: .
clone size: .
CDR3 DNA: TGCGCCAGCAGCCAAGCTATCGGGGAAAAACTGTTTTTT
CDR3 protein: CASSQAIGEKLFF

V gene: TRBV6-1
J gene: TRBJ1-2
D gene: TRBD1
clone size: .
CDR3 DNA: TGTGCCAGCAGACGAACAGGGGACTATGGCTACACCTTC
CDR3 protein: CASRRTGDYGYTF

V gene: TRBV16
J gene: TRBJ1-2
D gene: .
clone size: .
CDR3 DNA: TGTGCCAGCAGCCCGCTGGGGGGAGGCTATGGCTACACCTTC
CDR3 protein: CASSPLGGGYGYTF

V gene: TRBV19
J gene: TRBJ2-3
D gene: .
clone size: .
CDR3 DNA: TGTGCCAGTAGTATACGGGCCAGGGCCGGTGGGGATACGCAGTATTTT
CDR3 protein: CASSIRARAGGDTQYF

V gene: TRBV30
J gene: TRBJ1-3
D gene: .
clone size: .
CDR3 DNA: TGTGCCTGGAGAGCCGAGGACAGAAACACCATATATTTT
CDR3 protein: CAWRAEDRNTIYF

V gene: TRBV15
J gene: TRBJ2-1
D gene: .
clone size: .
CDR3 DNA: TGTGCCACCAGCTCTTGGACAGCCTTCTACAATGAGCAGTTCTTC
CDR3 protein: CATSSWTAFYNEQFF

V gene: TRBV5-1
J gene: TRBJ1-2
D gene: .
clone size: .
CDR3 DNA: TGCGCCAGCAGCTTGGGGCAGAACTATGGCTACACCTTC
CDR3 protein: CASSLGQNYGYTF

V gene: TRBV7-2
J gene: TRBJ2-1
D gene: .
clone size: .
CDR3 DNA: TGTGCCAGCAACATATACAATGAGCAGTTCTTC
CDR3 protein: CASNIYNEQFF

V gene: TRBV29-1
J gene: TRBJ2-1
D gene: .
clone size: once
CDR3 DNA: TGCAGCGTTCAACAGGCGGTCAACAATGAGCAGTTCTTC
CDR3 protein: CSVQQAVNNEQFF

V gene: TRBV5-1
J gene: TRBJ2-7
D gene: TRBD1
clone size: .
CDR3 DNA: TGCGCCAGCAGGACAGGGGGCAGGTACGAGCAGTACTTC
CDR3 protein: CASRTGGRYEQYF

V gene: TRBV11-1
J gene: TRBJ2-7
D gene: .
clone size: .
CDR3 DNA: TGTGCCAGCAGCCGTTCCGGGACCCGGAGCTCCTACGAGCAGTACTTC
CDR3 protein: CASSRSGTRSSYEQYF

V gene: TRBV6-1
J gene: TRBJ1-4
D gene: .
clone size: .
CDR3 DNA: TGTGCCAGCAGGGTCTGGAATGAAAAACTGTTTTTT
CDR3 protein: CASRVWNEKLFF

V gene: TRBV30
J gene: TRBJ2-1
D gene: TRBD2
clone size: .
CDR3 DNA: TGTGCCTGGAGTGTAGCGGGAGCTATCAATGAGCAGTTCTTC
CDR3 protein: CAWSVAGAINEQFF

V gene: TRBV5-4
J gene: TRBJ1-1
D gene: .
clone size: .
CDR3 DNA: TGTGCCAGCAGCTTGGTCAGCTGGGGCACTGAAGCTTTCTTT
CDR3 protein: CASSLVSWGTEAFF

V gene: TRBV4-1
J gene: TRBJ1-1
D gene: .
clone size: .
CDR3 DNA: TGCGCCAGCAGCCAAGAAGAGGGCACTGAAGCTTTCTTT
CDR3 protein: CASSQEEGTEAFF

V gene: TRBV7-6
J gene: TRBJ1-1
D gene: .
clone size: .
CDR3 DNA: TGTGCCAGCAGCTTTGGGACGGGTAACACTGAAGCTTTCTTT
CDR3 protein: CASSFGTGNTEAFF

V gene: TRBV6-5
J gene: TRBJ2-3
D gene: TRBD1
clone size: .
CDR3 DNA: TGTGCCAGCAGTTACTCCTGGGCAGGGGGCACGGATACGCAGTATTTT
CDR3 protein: CASSYSWAGGTDTQYF

V gene: TRBV30
J gene: TRBJ2-1
D gene: .
clone size: .
CDR3 DNA: TGTGCCTGGAGTGTCTCGAGCTCCTACAATGAGCAGTTCTTC
CDR3 protein: CAWSVSSSYNEQFF

V gene: TRBV29-1
J gene: TRBJ2-7
D gene: .
clone size: .
CDR3 DNA: TGCAGCGTTTTAACAGCCTACGAGCAGTACTTC
CDR3 protein: CSVLTAYEQYF

V gene: TRBV28
J gene: TRBJ1-2
D gene: .
clone size: few
CDR3 DNA: TGTGCCAGCAGAACCGGGACGGTTAACTATGGCTACACCTTC
CDR3 protein: CASRTGTVNYGYTF

V gene: TRBV7-2
J gene: TRBJ2-7
D gene: .
clone size: once
CDR3 DNA: TGTGCCAGCAGCTTAGCCCAGGGCCCCTACGAGCAGTACTTC
CDR3 protein: CASSLAQGPYEQYF

V gene: TRBV10-3
J gene: TRBJ1-2
D gene: .
clone size: few
CDR3 DNA: TGTGCCATCAGTGAGTCGATGTCAGAACTCTATGGCTACACCTTC
CDR3 protein: CAISESMSELYGYTF

V gene: TRBV5-1
J gene: TRBJ1-1
D gene: .
clone size: .
CDR3 DNA: TGCGCCAGCAGCAGGCTGGACAGGAACACTGAAGCTTTCTTT
CDR3 protein: CASSRLDRNTEAFF

V gene: TRBV25-1
J gene: TRBJ2-4
D gene: .
clone size: .
CDR3 DNA: TGTGCCAGCAGTGAAATCGGCATTCAGTACTTC
CDR3 protein: CASSEIGIQYF

V gene: TRBV6-4
J gene: TRBJ2-1
D gene: TRBD2
clone size: .
CDR3 DNA: TGTGCCAGCAGTGAGGGGGCTAGCGGGAGCAATGAGCAGTTCTTC
CDR3 protein: CASSEGASGSNEQFF

V gene: TRBV5-1
J gene: TRBJ2-4
D gene: .
clone size: .
CDR3 DNA: TGCGCCAGCAGCTTTCAGATGGGGATAGCCAAAAACATTCAGTACTTC
CDR3 protein: CASSFQMGIAKNIQYF

V gene: TRBV7-8
J gene: TRBJ2-1
D gene: .
clone size: .
CDR3 DNA: TGTGCCAGCTCCCCACGTACGGGCTACAATGAGCAGTTCTTC
CDR3 protein: CASSPRTGYNEQFF

V gene: TRBV29-1
J gene: TRBJ2-3
D gene: .
clone size: .
CDR3 DNA: TGCAGCGTTGAAGTAGCTGATAGCACAGATACGCAGTATTTT
CDR3 protein: CSVEVADSTDTQYF

V gene: TRBV7-7
J gene: TRBJ2-3
D gene: .
clone size: .
CDR3 DNA: TGTGCCAGCAGCTCGTCCGAGGGTACGCAGTATTTT
CDR3 protein: CASSSSEGTQYF